Each of the 10 T cell receptor beta chains below was sequenced from the same sample in a study of blood T cell repertoires in COVID-19. Here immunoSEQ multiplex PCR was the method, and the copy in TCRdb shows in-frame clones only, minus some. The data contain 110,000 or so clones, approximately 90% of them seen just once; the ten biggest clones take up around 4.5%. Sequenced sample: peripheral blood. Source of these receptors: a woman in her forties or fifties with acute or convalescent COVID-19.

The chain uses TRBV28 and TRBJ2-2; D unresolved. V was pared by 6 bases and J by 2 bases, with 7 bases between. The germline gives CDR1 MDHEN, CDR2 SYDVKM. The CDR3 totals 13 residues. CDR3: CASRRHNTGELFF. CDR3 coding DNA: TGTGCCAGCAGGAGACACAACACCGGGGAGCTGTTTTTT.

This clone has only one observation. The chain combines TRBV10-3 with TRBJ1-1; no clear D. CDR1 is ENHRY, CDR2 SYGVKD, per germline. CDR3 length equals 13 residues. V was clipped by 6 bases and J by 2 bases, with 10 bases between them. CDR3 DNA sequence: TGTGCCATCAGAGATGGACTAAACACTGAAGCTTTCTTT. Encoded protein: CAIRDGLNTEAFF.

This clone was seen just once. This chain connects TRBV5-1 to TRBJ1-1; 8 positions agree with TRBD1. V was pared by 4 bases and J by 1 base, with 9 bases of the junction left unmatched. The CDR3 is 16 amino acids. Germline V gene lookup returns CDR1 SGHRS and CDR2 YFSETQ. The CDR3 DNA reads TGCGCCAGCAGCCCCAACGGGGACAGGAGGAACACTGAAGCTTTCTTT. This translates into CASSPNGDRRNTEAFF.

The gene calls are TRBV6-2 or TRBV6-3 and TRBJ1-2; no definite D call. Per germline, CDR1 MNHEY and CDR2 SVGEGT. The CDR3 extends over 13 amino acids. V was pared by 3 bases and J by 5 bases, with 10 bases between. CDR3 sequence (DNA): TGTGCCAGCAGTTATGTTGCGGGATATGGCTACACCTTC. This codes for CASSYVAGYGYTF.

This CDR3 reads CASSQQQGRDGYTF. The DNA of the CDR3 is TGTGCCAGCAGCCAACAACAGGGCAGAGATGGCTACACCTTC. The V and J genes are TRBV6-2 or TRBV6-3 and TRBJ1-2; TRBD1 is a possible D gene (6 bases). Germline-derived CDR1 and CDR2 are MNHEY and SVGEGT. The CDR3 spans 14 residues. Between the trimmed V and J ends, which lost 6 bases and 6 bases, there was a span of 17 bases.

The chain employs TRBV3-1 (or the pseudogene TRBV3-2) and TRBJ1-1; the D gene is possibly TRBD1 (6 bases). V lost 0 bases and J lost 3, with 17 bases in between. Germline V lookup: CDR1 LGHDT, CDR2 YNNKEL (reference sequence). The length of the CDR3 is 17 residues. CDR3 loop: CASSQEGQSIIDTEAFF. The CDR3 DNA is TGTGCCAGCAGCCAAGAAGGACAGTCTATAATTGACACTGAAGCTTTCTTT.

The V and J genes are TRBV30 and TRBJ1-1; D is unresolved. V lost 6 bases to trimming and J lost 4 bases, with 6 bases between them. Per germline, CDR1 GTSNPN and CDR2 SVGIG (reference sequence). The CDR3 runs to 10 residues. In DNA form, the CDR3 reads TGTGCCTGCGTTGTCACTGAAGCTTTCTTT. Translation: CACVVTEAFF.

The chain is built from TRBV6-5 and TRBJ2-2; tentative D call: TRBD1 (6 bases). Between the trimmed V and J ends, which lost 10 bases and 0 bases, there was a span of 9 bases. The CDR3 is 13 residues long. Germline CDR1 reads MNHEY; CDR2 reads SVGAGI. The CDR3 coding sequence is TGTGCCACCTCAGGGGCGAACACCGGGGAGCTGTTTTTT. It encodes CATSGANTGELFF.

The CDR3 sequence is CASSQMRGSNTGELFF. In nucleotides, the CDR3 is TGCGCCAGCAGCCAAATGCGGGGATCGAACACCGGGGAGCTGTTTTTT. The chain recombines TRBV4-1 with TRBJ2-2, with TRBD2 as a possible D gene (6 bases). Trimming took off 2 bases at V and 0 bases at J, with 10 bases between the two ends. CDR1 is MGHRA and CDR2 is YSYEKL in the germline V gene. This CDR3 is built from 16 residues.

This clone was counted only a few times. The J gene is TRBJ1-4, the V gene TRBV23-1, with D perhaps matching TRBD1 (5 bases). TRBV23-1 has ORF status, its function being uncertain. CDR3 length: 16 amino acids. The V end was cut by 8 bases, the J end by 8 bases, with 24 bases between. CDR3 in amino acids: CASHSDSRLGGEKLFF. The CDR3 coding sequence is TGCGCCAGCCATTCTGACAGTCGACTTGGAGGGGAAAAACTGTTTTTT.